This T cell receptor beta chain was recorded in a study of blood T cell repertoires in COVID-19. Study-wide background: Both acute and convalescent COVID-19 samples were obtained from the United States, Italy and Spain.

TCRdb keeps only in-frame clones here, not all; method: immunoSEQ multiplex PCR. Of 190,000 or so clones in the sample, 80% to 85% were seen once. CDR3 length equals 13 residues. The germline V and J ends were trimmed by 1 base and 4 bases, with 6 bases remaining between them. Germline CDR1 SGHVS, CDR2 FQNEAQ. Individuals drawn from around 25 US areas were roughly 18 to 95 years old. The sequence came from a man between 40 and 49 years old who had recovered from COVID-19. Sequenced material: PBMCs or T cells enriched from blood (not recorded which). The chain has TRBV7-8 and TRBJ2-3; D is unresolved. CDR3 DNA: TGTGCCAGCAGCTTAGGTTCATCAGATACGCAGTATTTT. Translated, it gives CASSLGSSDTQYF.